These T cell receptor beta chains were read from a single sample in a study of CD8 T cells in Susac syndrome. From the immunoSEQ multiplex PCR reads, TCRdb called clonotypes with MiXCR, one entry per CDR3 protein. The table records 150,000 to 200,000 distinct CDR3 sequences, more than 85% of them present only once. The specimen sequenced was CD4+ T cells from PBMCs. The receptors were sampled from a human donor with Susac syndrome. The CDR3 runs from the conserved cysteine through the conserved F or W. D genes are given only for firm matches. Clone size is shown for a subset of rows, as once, few, many or a class of expanded clone.

d_gene: .
j_gene: TRBJ2-1
v_gene: TRBV6-5
abundance: .
CDR3nt: TGTGCCAGCAGTTACTCGAGGGTCAATGAGCAGTTCTTC
CDR3aa: CASSYSRVNEQFF

d_gene: .
j_gene: TRBJ1-1
v_gene: TRBV5-5
abundance: .
CDR3nt: TGTGCCAGCAGAATTTCAGTGAACACTGAAGCTTTCTTT
CDR3aa: CASRISVNTEAFF

d_gene: TRBD2
j_gene: TRBJ2-5
v_gene: TRBV2
abundance: .
CDR3nt: TGTGCCAGCAGTGAGGCGTCTAGCGGGAGGGGAGAGACCCAGTACTTC
CDR3aa: CASSEASSGRGETQYF

d_gene: .
j_gene: TRBJ1-1
v_gene: TRBV6-5
abundance: .
CDR3nt: TGTGCCAGCAGTTACGTGCGGGGCACTGAAGCTTTCTTT
CDR3aa: CASSYVRGTEAFF

d_gene: TRBD2
j_gene: TRBJ2-3
v_gene: TRBV20-1
abundance: .
CDR3nt: TGCAGTGCAAGCGATCCTAGCGGGGGGCGAGGAGATACGCAGTATTTT
CDR3aa: CSASDPSGGRGDTQYF

d_gene: TRBD1
j_gene: TRBJ2-1
v_gene: TRBV28
abundance: .
CDR3nt: TGTGCCAGCAGTTCAGGACAGGGAGGACGTGGTGAGCAGTTCTTC
CDR3aa: CASSSGQGGRGEQFF

d_gene: TRBD2
j_gene: TRBJ2-7
v_gene: TRBV15
abundance: .
CDR3nt: TGTGCCACCAGCTCAGGACTAGCGGGAGTTTACGAGCAGTACTTC
CDR3aa: CATSSGLAGVYEQYF

d_gene: .
j_gene: TRBJ2-7
v_gene: TRBV7-6
abundance: .
CDR3nt: TGTGCCAGCACTTTACCTCGCCACGGACTCTACGAGCAGTACTTC
CDR3aa: CASTLPRHGLYEQYF

d_gene: TRBD2
j_gene: TRBJ2-1
v_gene: TRBV4-1
abundance: .
CDR3nt: TGCGCCAGCAGCCATGCCGTAGGCCTCCGGGGGGAATTGGATTCCAATGAGCAGTTCTTC
CDR3aa: CASSHAVGLRGELDSNEQFF

d_gene: .
j_gene: TRBJ1-4
v_gene: TRBV20-1
abundance: .
CDR3nt: TGCAGTGCTAGTATTAGTGGTGAAAAACTGTTTTTT
CDR3aa: CSASISGEKLFF

d_gene: .
j_gene: TRBJ2-2
v_gene: TRBV11-2
abundance: .
CDR3nt: TGTGCCAGCAGCTTAGACTTGAACACCGGGGAGCTGTTTTTT
CDR3aa: CASSLDLNTGELFF

d_gene: TRBD2
j_gene: TRBJ2-1
v_gene: TRBV10-3
abundance: .
CDR3nt: TGTGCCATCAGCCTCAGCGGGAGCTCCTACAATGAGCAGTTCTTC
CDR3aa: CAISLSGSSYNEQFF

d_gene: .
j_gene: TRBJ1-2
v_gene: TRBV6-1
abundance: .
CDR3nt: TGTGCCAGCAGTGAGTCACACAGGAGTCGTGGAGGCTACACCTTC
CDR3aa: CASSESHRSRGGYTF

d_gene: .
j_gene: TRBJ1-1
v_gene: TRBV13
abundance: .
CDR3nt: TGTGCCAGCTCCGGACAGAACACTGAAGCTTTCTTT
CDR3aa: CASSGQNTEAFF

d_gene: .
j_gene: TRBJ2-7
v_gene: TRBV28
abundance: .
CDR3nt: TGTGCCACAAATTGGTGGGGATCCTACGAGCAGTACTTC
CDR3aa: CATNWWGSYEQYF

d_gene: TRBD2
j_gene: TRBJ2-1
v_gene: TRBV5-8
abundance: once
CDR3nt: TGTGCCCACGGGAGGGGTGCCTACAATGAGCAGTTCTTC
CDR3aa: CAHGRGAYNEQFF

d_gene: TRBD1
j_gene: TRBJ2-7
v_gene: TRBV9
abundance: .
CDR3nt: TGTGCCAGCAGCAAGGGACAGAAACTCTACGAGCAGTACTTC
CDR3aa: CASSKGQKLYEQYF

d_gene: .
j_gene: TRBJ2-7
v_gene: TRBV30
abundance: .
CDR3nt: TGTGCCTGGAGTGTATCCTACGAGCAGTACTTC
CDR3aa: CAWSVSYEQYF

d_gene: .
j_gene: TRBJ1-2
v_gene: TRBV27
abundance: .
CDR3nt: TGTGCCAGCGTTTTATTCGCCAGCGAGCCTAACTATGGCTACACCTTC
CDR3aa: CASVLFASEPNYGYTF

d_gene: TRBD2
j_gene: TRBJ2-1
v_gene: TRBV10-3
abundance: .
CDR3nt: TGTGCCATCAGGGGACGGGGGGGCGGCAATGAGCAGTTCTTC
CDR3aa: CAIRGRGGGNEQFF

d_gene: .
j_gene: TRBJ1-5
v_gene: TRBV28
abundance: .
CDR3nt: TGTGCCAGCAGCTCTCCCCAGGGTAGAAGCAATCAGCCCCAGCATTTT
CDR3aa: CASSSPQGRSNQPQHF

d_gene: .
j_gene: TRBJ1-1
v_gene: TRBV7-3
abundance: .
CDR3nt: TGTGCCAGCAGTTCTCAGGGGTCTAACACTGAAGCTTTCTTT
CDR3aa: CASSSQGSNTEAFF

d_gene: .
j_gene: TRBJ1-5
v_gene: TRBV19
abundance: .
CDR3nt: TGTGCCAGTAGCCGGCGAAAGACAGCAGCTATCAAATATAGCAATCAGCCCCAGCATTTT
CDR3aa: CASSRRKTAAIKYSNQPQHF

d_gene: .
j_gene: TRBJ1-1
v_gene: TRBV18
abundance: .
CDR3nt: TGTGCCAGCTCACCACCCGGATCCACTGAAGCTTTCTTT
CDR3aa: CASSPPGSTEAFF

d_gene: .
j_gene: TRBJ2-5
v_gene: TRBV3-1
abundance: .
CDR3nt: TGTGCCAGCAGCCAAGATTTGGGGGGTGGGATCCGGACCCAGTACTTC
CDR3aa: CASSQDLGGGIRTQYF

d_gene: .
j_gene: TRBJ1-2
v_gene: TRBV6-5
abundance: once
CDR3nt: TGTGCCAGCAGTTACTCGTTCTCAGGACAGTCAAATGGCTACACCTTC
CDR3aa: CASSYSFSGQSNGYTF

d_gene: .
j_gene: TRBJ1-2
v_gene: TRBV10-3
abundance: .
CDR3nt: TGTGCCATTTCCAAGATGGCAGCAAACTATGGCTACACCTTC
CDR3aa: CAISKMAANYGYTF

d_gene: TRBD2
j_gene: TRBJ2-5
v_gene: TRBV25-1
abundance: .
CDR3nt: TGTGCCAGCAGTGTGGGACTAGCGGGAGGGGAGACCCAGTACTTC
CDR3aa: CASSVGLAGGETQYF